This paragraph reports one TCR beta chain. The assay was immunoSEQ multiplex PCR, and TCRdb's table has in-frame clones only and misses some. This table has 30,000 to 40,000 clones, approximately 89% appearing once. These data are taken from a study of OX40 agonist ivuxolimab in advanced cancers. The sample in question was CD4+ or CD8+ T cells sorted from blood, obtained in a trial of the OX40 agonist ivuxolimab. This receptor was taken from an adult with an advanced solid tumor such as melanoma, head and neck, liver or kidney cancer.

CDR3 in DNA: TGCGCCAGCAGCCCAGGCAGGGAGTACTATGGCTACACCTTC. It codes for CASSPGREYYGYTF. V usage is TRBV5-1 and J usage is TRBJ1-2, with a possible D match to TRBD1 (5 bases). This CDR3 is built from 14 residues. Trimming stripped 4 bases from V and 3 bases from J, with 13 bases between. Germline V gene data show CDR1 as SGHRS and CDR2 as YFSETQ. The variable domain in full, with the rest retrieved from reference TRBV5-1 and TRBJ1-2, is KAGVTQTPRYLIKTRGQQVTLSCSPISGHRSVSWYQQTPGQGLQFLFEYFSETQRNKGNFPGRFSGRQFSNSRSEMNVSTLELGDSALYLCASSPGREYYGYTFGSGTRLTVV.